Listed below are T cell receptor beta chains from one sample, sequenced in a study of molecular identifiers for immune sequencing clone quantification. Each CDR3 protein gets one entry after TCRdb re-called the PCR reads with MiXCR. The profile covers about 97,000 distinct CDR3 sequences, with 20% to 25% appearing a single time and approximately 0.91% taken by the ten largest. Material for sequencing was naive CD8+ T cells from blood, with Jurkat cell RNA spiked in. Source of these receptors: a human donor in good health. Some libraries in this study had Jurkat cell RNA spiked in. Each CDR3 is given without its conserved first and last residue. The order of the fields is CDR3 protein, V gene, J gene.

CDR3aa: ASSSRTGAHEQY; v_gene: TRBV28; j_gene: TRBJ2-7
CDR3aa: ASSLAGGTEQY; v_gene: TRBV12-3/TRBV12-4; j_gene: TRBJ2-7
CDR3aa: ASNEAGGGNQPQH; v_gene: TRBV9; j_gene: TRBJ1-5
CDR3aa: SVEGAGISFSYNEQF; v_gene: TRBV29-1; j_gene: TRBJ2-1
CDR3aa: SARAQSGEKKPADTQY; v_gene: TRBV20-1; j_gene: TRBJ2-3
CDR3aa: ATSRRQGAADTQY; v_gene: TRBV15; j_gene: TRBJ2-3
CDR3aa: ASRLGSGELF; v_gene: TRBV12-3/TRBV12-4; j_gene: TRBJ2-2
CDR3aa: SGVAKNIQY; v_gene: TRBV29-1; j_gene: TRBJ2-4
CDR3aa: ASSLVGLGPEAF; v_gene: TRBV5-1; j_gene: TRBJ1-1
CDR3aa: ASSLARANTGELF; v_gene: TRBV27; j_gene: TRBJ2-2
CDR3aa: ASSLPGYEQY; v_gene: TRBV5-4; j_gene: TRBJ2-7
CDR3aa: ASSVGQGAEEQY; v_gene: TRBV9; j_gene: TRBJ2-7
CDR3aa: ASSLLTANNEQF; v_gene: TRBV7-6; j_gene: TRBJ2-1
CDR3aa: ASSWGQIVTGELF; v_gene: TRBV5-4; j_gene: TRBJ2-2
CDR3aa: ASNLDRGQVNEQF; v_gene: TRBV12-3/TRBV12-4; j_gene: TRBJ2-1
CDR3aa: ASALLKEIEHFNEQF; v_gene: TRBV28; j_gene: TRBJ2-1
CDR3aa: ASSSDGVGETQY; v_gene: TRBV5-1; j_gene: TRBJ2-5
CDR3aa: ASSQDRGSGNTIY; v_gene: TRBV4-3; j_gene: TRBJ1-3
CDR3aa: ASSSIPGPGDHEQY; v_gene: TRBV6-2/TRBV6-3; j_gene: TRBJ2-7
CDR3aa: ASSPTGLSTPPQH; v_gene: TRBV7-6; j_gene: TRBJ1-5
CDR3aa: ASSPGYSTDTQY; v_gene: TRBV18; j_gene: TRBJ2-3
CDR3aa: ASSRGAGDRSRIGNTIY; v_gene: TRBV3-1; j_gene: TRBJ1-3
CDR3aa: SARLYGLAGGSYNEQF; v_gene: TRBV20-1; j_gene: TRBJ2-1
CDR3aa: ASQDIGSSYEQY; v_gene: TRBV7-9; j_gene: TRBJ2-7
CDR3aa: ASSMEGLASYEQY; v_gene: TRBV19; j_gene: TRBJ2-7
CDR3aa: SAIGLAENTGELF; v_gene: TRBV20-1; j_gene: TRBJ2-2
CDR3aa: ASSVIQGQTEAF; v_gene: TRBV9; j_gene: TRBJ1-1
CDR3aa: ASSTGVGGQY; v_gene: TRBV7-6; j_gene: TRBJ2-7
CDR3aa: ASSLEIAGRTDTQY; v_gene: TRBV5-1; j_gene: TRBJ2-3
CDR3aa: ASSRTGGLKETQY; v_gene: TRBV27; j_gene: TRBJ2-5
CDR3aa: ASALDRGNEQY; v_gene: TRBV4-1; j_gene: TRBJ2-7
CDR3aa: AGGVVPGAQETQY; v_gene: TRBV9; j_gene: TRBJ2-5
CDR3aa: ASSRSSGDRSYEQY; v_gene: TRBV12-3/TRBV12-4; j_gene: TRBJ2-7
CDR3aa: AGSLSLGTEAF; v_gene: TRBV27; j_gene: TRBJ1-1
CDR3aa: ASSLSGSTYEQY; v_gene: TRBV7-9; j_gene: TRBJ2-7
CDR3aa: ASSEDAFSGNTIY; v_gene: TRBV2; j_gene: TRBJ1-3
CDR3aa: ASSLETSGDQETQY; v_gene: TRBV7-6; j_gene: TRBJ2-5
CDR3aa: ASSPTRDGEVDYEQY; v_gene: TRBV11-2; j_gene: TRBJ2-7
CDR3aa: ASSHLDSSYEQY; v_gene: TRBV27; j_gene: TRBJ2-7
CDR3aa: ASSSPGITENTGELF; v_gene: TRBV7-9; j_gene: TRBJ2-2
CDR3aa: ASSQDRYAGDEQF; v_gene: TRBV4-3; j_gene: TRBJ2-1
CDR3aa: ASTPRGNTGELF; v_gene: TRBV5-5; j_gene: TRBJ2-2
CDR3aa: AGSIVRTSGTYEQY; v_gene: TRBV19; j_gene: TRBJ2-7
CDR3aa: AGSYQGRRTEAF; v_gene: TRBV6-2/TRBV6-3; j_gene: TRBJ1-1
CDR3aa: ASSLPGDEKLF; v_gene: TRBV7-9; j_gene: TRBJ1-4
CDR3aa: ASEDPLAGNTGELF; v_gene: TRBV5-4; j_gene: TRBJ2-2
CDR3aa: ASRSGGAPDTQY; v_gene: TRBV27; j_gene: TRBJ2-3
CDR3aa: ASSVISEEAF; v_gene: TRBV6-1; j_gene: TRBJ1-1
CDR3aa: ASSLRAVNSNQPQH; v_gene: TRBV7-3; j_gene: TRBJ1-5
CDR3aa: ASRWGQGDNQPQH; v_gene: TRBV19; j_gene: TRBJ1-5
CDR3aa: SVSGSGGELF; v_gene: TRBV29-1; j_gene: TRBJ2-2
CDR3aa: ATSGGATSTDTQY; v_gene: TRBV15; j_gene: TRBJ2-3
CDR3aa: ASSLSPGQETPEAF; v_gene: TRBV7-8; j_gene: TRBJ1-1
CDR3aa: ASGLGDRVDTEAF; v_gene: TRBV12-5; j_gene: TRBJ1-1
CDR3aa: ASSYSNTEAF; v_gene: TRBV6-5; j_gene: TRBJ1-1
CDR3aa: ASSTKLDLTDTQY; v_gene: TRBV7-9; j_gene: TRBJ2-3
CDR3aa: SARVETGNNQAQH; v_gene: TRBV20-1; j_gene: TRBJ1-5
CDR3aa: ASKTGGGVFQETQY; v_gene: TRBV2; j_gene: TRBJ2-5
CDR3aa: ASRTTVNTEAF; v_gene: TRBV7-9; j_gene: TRBJ1-1